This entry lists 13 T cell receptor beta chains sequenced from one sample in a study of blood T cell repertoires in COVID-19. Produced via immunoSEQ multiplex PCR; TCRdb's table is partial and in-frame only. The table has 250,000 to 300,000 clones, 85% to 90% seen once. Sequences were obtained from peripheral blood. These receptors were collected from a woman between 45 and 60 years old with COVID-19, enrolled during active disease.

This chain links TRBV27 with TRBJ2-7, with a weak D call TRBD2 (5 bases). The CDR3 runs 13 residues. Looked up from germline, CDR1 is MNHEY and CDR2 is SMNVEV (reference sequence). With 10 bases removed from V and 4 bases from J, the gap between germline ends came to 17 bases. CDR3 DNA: TGTGCCACCCTAAAATACGGGGTATACGAGCAGTACTTC. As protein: CATLKYGVYEQYF.

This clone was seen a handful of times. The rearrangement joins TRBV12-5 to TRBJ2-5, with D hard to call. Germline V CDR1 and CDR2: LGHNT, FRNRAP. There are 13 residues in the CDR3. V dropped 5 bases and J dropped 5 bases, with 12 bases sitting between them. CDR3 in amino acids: CASGVDPVETQYF. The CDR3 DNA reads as TGTGCTAGTGGTGTCGATCCGGTCGAGACCCAGTACTTC.

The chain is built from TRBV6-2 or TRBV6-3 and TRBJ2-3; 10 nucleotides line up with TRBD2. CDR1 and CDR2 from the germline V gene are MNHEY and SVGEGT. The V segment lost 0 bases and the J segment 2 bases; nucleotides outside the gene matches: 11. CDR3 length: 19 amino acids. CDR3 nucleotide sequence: TGTGCCAGCAGTTACTCGAACGGGGCCAGCGGGAGGGCCACAGATACGCAGTATTTT. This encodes CASSYSNGASGRATDTQYF.

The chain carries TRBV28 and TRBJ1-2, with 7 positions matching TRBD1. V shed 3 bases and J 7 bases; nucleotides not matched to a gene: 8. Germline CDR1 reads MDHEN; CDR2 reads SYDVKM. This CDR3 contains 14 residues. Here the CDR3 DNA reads TGTGCCAGCAGTTTTTTGTGGCAGGGGGTTGGCTACACCTTC. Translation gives CASSFLWQGVGYTF.

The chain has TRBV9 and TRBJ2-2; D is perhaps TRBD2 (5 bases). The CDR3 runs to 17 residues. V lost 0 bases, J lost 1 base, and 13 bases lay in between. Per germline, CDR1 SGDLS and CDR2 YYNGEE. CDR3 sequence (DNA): TGTGCCAGCAGCGTAGGAGTGAGTGGAGGGAACACCGGGGAGCTGTTTTTT. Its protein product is CASSVGVSGGNTGELFF. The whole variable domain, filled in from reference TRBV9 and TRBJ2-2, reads DSGVTQTPKHLITATGQRVTLRCSPRSGDLSVYWYQQSLDQGLQFLIQYYNGEERAKGNILERFSAQQFPDLHSELNLSSLELGDSALYFCASSVGVSGGNTGELFFGEGSRLTVL.

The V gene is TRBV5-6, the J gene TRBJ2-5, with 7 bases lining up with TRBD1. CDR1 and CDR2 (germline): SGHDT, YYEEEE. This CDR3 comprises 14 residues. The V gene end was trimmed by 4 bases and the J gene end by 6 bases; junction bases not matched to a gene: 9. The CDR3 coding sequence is TGTGCCAGCAGCCACTTACAGGGGTTAAAGACCCAGTACTTC. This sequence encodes CASSHLQGLKTQYF.

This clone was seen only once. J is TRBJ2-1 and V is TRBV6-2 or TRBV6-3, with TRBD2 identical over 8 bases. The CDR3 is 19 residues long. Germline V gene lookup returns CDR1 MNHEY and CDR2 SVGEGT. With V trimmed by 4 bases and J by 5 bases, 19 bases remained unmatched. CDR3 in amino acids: CASSSPSGLAGYRNNEQFF. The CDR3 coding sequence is TGTGCCAGCAGTTCCCCGAGCGGCCTAGCGGGTTATAGAAACAATGAGCAGTTCTTC.

CDR3 coding DNA: TGTGCCAGCAGTTACAGCGAGATCCGGTTTAGAGGTGGCTACACCTTC. It is translated as CASSYSEIRFRGGYTF. V and J are TRBV6-2 or TRBV6-3 and TRBJ1-2; D is unresolved. Between the trimmed V and J ends, which lost 2 bases and 7 bases, there was a span of 20 bases. The CDR3 is made up of 16 amino acids. Germline CDR1 is MNHEY and CDR2 is SVGEGT.

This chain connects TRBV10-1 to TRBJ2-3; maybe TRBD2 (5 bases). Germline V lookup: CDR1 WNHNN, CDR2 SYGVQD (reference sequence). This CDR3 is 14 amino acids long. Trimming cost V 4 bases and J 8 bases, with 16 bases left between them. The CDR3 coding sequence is TGCGCCAGCAGTGGAGTCGGGAACATGGGTACGCAGTATTTT. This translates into CASSGVGNMGTQYF.

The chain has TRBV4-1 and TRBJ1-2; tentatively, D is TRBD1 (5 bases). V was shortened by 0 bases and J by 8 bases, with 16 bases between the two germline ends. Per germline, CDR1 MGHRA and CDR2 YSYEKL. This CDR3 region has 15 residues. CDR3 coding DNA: TGCGCCAGCAGCCAAGATCGGCTGGCAGGGTACGGCTACACCTTC. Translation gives CASSQDRLAGYGYTF.

The CDR3 nucleotides are TGCGCCAGCAGCCGCCAAGCGGGGGATTACAATGAGCAGTTCTTC. This translates into CASSRQAGDYNEQFF. This chain uses TRBV5-1 with TRBJ2-1, with TRBD2 identical over 8 bases. This CDR3 is built from 15 residues. Trimming cost V 4 bases and J 4 bases; bases outside gene matches: 7. Per germline, CDR1 SGHRS and CDR2 YFSETQ.

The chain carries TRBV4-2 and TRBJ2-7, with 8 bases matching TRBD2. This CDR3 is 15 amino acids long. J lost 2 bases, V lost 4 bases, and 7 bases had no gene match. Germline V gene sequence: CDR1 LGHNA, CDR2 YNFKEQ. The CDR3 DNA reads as TGTGCCAGCAGCCTAGGACTAGCTGATACCTACGAGCAGTACTTC. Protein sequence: CASSLGLADTYEQYF.

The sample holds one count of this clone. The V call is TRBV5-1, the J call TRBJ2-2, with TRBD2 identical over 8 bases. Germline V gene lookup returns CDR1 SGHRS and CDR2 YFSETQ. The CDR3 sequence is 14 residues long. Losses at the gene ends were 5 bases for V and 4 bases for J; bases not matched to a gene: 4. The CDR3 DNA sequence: TGCGCCAGCAGAAGGCGGGAGGTCACCGGGGAGCTGTTTTTT. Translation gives CASRRREVTGELFF.